This T cell receptor (beta chain) originates from a study of shared T cell receptors in the human thymus. Profiled with immunoSEQ multiplex PCR; TCRdb holds only in-frame clones, not every one. The repertoire includes about 660,000 clones, approximately 88% of them detected once, and around 0.0099% sits in the top ten. The CDR3 extends over 14 amino acids. The germline V gene encodes CDR1 MDHEN and CDR2 SYDVKM. The V gene end was trimmed by 3 bases and the J gene end by 6 bases; junction bases not matched to a gene: 7. Another study also made use of these data, one on human thymus T cells.

This TCR derives from a boy under two years old with a congenital heart defect. Sequenced: thymocytes. The chain uses TRBV28 and TRBJ2-7; 8 bases agree with TRBD1. CDR3 in amino acids: CASSLVFTGGEQYF. CDR3 in DNA: TGTGCCAGCAGTTTGGTTTTCACAGGGGGCGAGCAGTACTTC.